A single sample is the source of the 17 T cell receptor beta chains below, sequenced in a study of shared clonotypes between healthy human individuals. The assay was immunoSEQ multiplex PCR, and TCRdb's table has in-frame clones only and misses some. The table lists some 1.5 million clones, approximately 98% of them singletons. The specimen sequenced was naive CD4+ T cells sorted from blood. As for subset: CD45RA+ positively selected. The receptors stem from a man in his thirties or forties in good health.

This rearrangement joins TRBV19 to TRBJ1-5; D is perhaps TRBD1 (6 bases). Trimming removed 5 bases from V and 6 bases from J, with 11 bases in between. This CDR3 region has 13 residues. The germline gives CDR1 LNHDA, CDR2 SQIVND (reference sequence). CDR3 in amino acids: CASSSTGPQPQHF. Here the CDR3 DNA reads TGTGCCAGTAGTTCAACAGGGCCTCAGCCCCAGCATTTT.

The chain uses TRBV7-9 and TRBJ2-1; D is perhaps TRBD2 (6 bases). Trimming pared 1 base from V and 5 bases from J, leaving 12 bases between. Germline CDR1 reads SEHNR; CDR2 reads FQNEAQ (reference sequence). The CDR3 consists of 15 residues. CDR3 protein: CASSLGLAIHNEQFF. DNA for the CDR3: TGTGCCAGCAGCTTAGGGCTAGCGATCCACAATGAGCAGTTCTTC.

The gene calls are TRBV5-1 and TRBJ1-5, with D hard to call. The CDR3 is 13 residues long. CDR1 is SGHRS, CDR2 YFSETQ, per germline. V lost 6 bases, J lost 9 bases, and 16 bases lay in between. CDR3 region: CASTPDGSMPQHF. DNA for the CDR3: TGCGCCAGCACGCCGGACGGGTCGATGCCCCAGCATTTT.

The chain carries TRBV11-2 and TRBJ2-5, with D perhaps given as TRBD1 or TRBD2 (6 bases each). The DNA end lines up better with TRBJ2-7; the J call may be wrong. Germline-derived CDR1 and CDR2 are SGHAT and FQNNGV. CDR3 length equals 15 residues. CDR3: CASSLAPGAGYEQYF. For the CDR3, the DNA is TGTGCCAGCAGCTTAGCGCCAGGGGCGGGATACGAGCAGTACTTC.

This chain connects TRBV6-5 to TRBJ2-2; 12 positions agree with TRBD2. This CDR3 has 16 residues. Losses at the gene ends were 4 bases for V and 7 bases for J; bases not matched to a gene: 7. Germline lookup yields CDR1 MNHEY and CDR2 SVGAGI. In DNA, the CDR3 is TGTGCCAGCAGTTTTAGACTAGCGGGAGATGGCGGGGAGCTGTTTTTT. It yields the protein CASSFRLAGDGGELFF.

This clone was seen once. The chain combines TRBV5-1 with TRBJ2-2; D might be TRBD1 or TRBD2, each matching 6 bases. The CDR3 sequence is 15 residues long. Germline V gene data show CDR1 as SGHRS and CDR2 as YFSETQ. The ends were cut back, 4 bases at V and 7 bases at J, with 17 bases in the middle. CDR3 sequence reads: CASSRVSGGGGELFF. Here the CDR3 DNA reads TGCGCCAGCAGCCGCGTTTCCGGGGGCGGCGGGGAGCTGTTTTTT.

The V call is TRBV7-9, the J call TRBJ2-3, with D possibly being TRBD2 (6 bases). V lost 6 bases, J lost 2 bases, and 18 bases lay in between. The germline gives CDR1 SEHNR, CDR2 FQNEAQ (reference sequence). The CDR3 consists of 16 residues. The CDR3 DNA reads as TGTGCCAGCAGACACGGACTACTCAGGGACACAGATACGCAGTATTTT. This sequence encodes CASRHGLLRDTDTQYF.

This chain uses TRBV18 with TRBJ2-3; D call uncertain. The V gene lost 0 bases and the J gene lost 0 bases, with 16 bases spanning the gap. CDR3 size: 18 residues. CDR1 KGHSH and CDR2 LQKENI come from the germline V gene. The CDR3 region is CASSPPGRRTTSTDTQYF. The CDR3 nucleotides are TGTGCCAGCTCACCACCGGGTCGCCGGACGACTAGCACAGATACGCAGTATTTT.

The chain carries TRBV5-4 and TRBJ2-2; 7 bases map to TRBD2. The CDR3 covers 16 residues. J was trimmed by 4 bases and V by 5 bases; bases with no gene match: 11. Germline loops: CDR1 SGHNT, CDR2 YYREEE (reference sequence). In nucleotides, the CDR3 is TGTGCCAGCAGTACCCCCCGTCTAGCGGCCACCGGGGAGCTGTTTTTT. It translates to CASSTPRLAATGELFF.

Remarks on this clone: Within the sample, other DNA sequences also encode this same CDR3. J is TRBJ2-3 and V is TRBV5-1; TRBD1 matches 7 bases. The J segment lost 1 base and the V segment lost 0 bases, leaving 2 bases of the junction unmatched. The CDR3 spans 15 residues. CDR1 SGHRS and CDR2 YFSETQ come from the germline V gene. CDR3 sequence reads: CASSLGTGGTDTQYF. The CDR3 DNA reads as TGCGCCAGCAGCTTGGGGACAGGTGGCACAGATACGCAGTATTTT.

The V call is TRBV4-1, the J call TRBJ2-2; D is uncertain. The germline V gene has CDR1 MGHRA and CDR2 YSYEKL. V was clipped by 1 base and J by 5 bases, with 8 bases between them. The CDR3 runs 14 residues. The CDR3 DNA reads as TGCGCCAGCAGCCAAGTCGTCCCGACCGGGGAGCTGTTTTTT. Amino acid sequence: CASSQVVPTGELFF.

The rearrangement links TRBV19 to TRBJ1-3; possibly TRBD1 for D (5 bases). CDR3 size: 16 residues. V was trimmed by 4 bases and J by 3 bases, leaving 16 bases between them. The germline V gene has CDR1 LNHDA and CDR2 SQIVND (reference sequence). The CDR3 loop is CASSTRQRADGNTIYF. The DNA of the CDR3 is TGTGCCAGTAGTACACGACAGAGGGCGGATGGAAACACCATATATTTT.

This chain links TRBV6-9 with TRBJ1-5; 9 bases match TRBD1. V gave up 4 bases and J gave up 6 bases; unmatched junction bases: 10. Per the germline V gene, CDR1 is MNHGY and CDR2 is SVAAGI. This CDR3 comprises 16 residues. The CDR3, as DNA: TGTGCCAGCAGTTCCCCACCCGGGACAGGGTTTCAGCCCCAGCATTTT. Its translation is CASSSPPGTGFQPQHF.

V is TRBV11-2 and J is TRBJ2-2, with D possibly matching TRBD2 (6 bases). The CDR3 extends over 15 amino acids. V lost 1 base to trimming and J lost 6 bases, with 12 bases between them. Germline CDR1 is SGHAT and CDR2 is FQNNGV. In nucleotides, the CDR3 is TGTGCCAGCAGCTTAGGCCTCAGGGACTCCGGGGAGCTGTTTTTT. It is translated as CASSLGLRDSGELFF.

This chain links TRBV6-1 with TRBJ2-2; maybe TRBD1 (7 bases). Germline CDR1 is MNHNS and CDR2 is SASEGT. Trimming shortened V by 10 bases and J by 6 bases, and 21 bases separated the two germline ends. The CDR3 sequence is 15 residues long. The CDR3 loop is CATLKEGAAAGELFF. DNA for the CDR3: TGTGCCACCTTAAAGGAGGGGGCAGCGGCCGGGGAGCTGTTTTTT.

CDR3 coding DNA: TGTGCCAGCAGCCTTGGACAGGGAGGTACCCATGAGCAGTTCTTC. The encoded protein is CASSLGQGGTHEQFF. The V call is TRBV7-2, the J call TRBJ2-1; 8 bases are shared with TRBD1. The junction had 11 bases not matched to a gene; V was cut back by 5 bases and J by 8 bases. CDR1 and CDR2 from the germline V gene are SGHTA and FQGNSA. The length of the CDR3 is 15 residues. The full variable domain, its missing parts supplied by reference TRBV7-2 and TRBJ2-1, is GAGVSQSPSNKVTEKGKDVELRCDPISGHTALYWYRQSLGQGLEFLIYFQGNSAPDKSGLPSDRFSAERTGGSVSTLTIQRTQQEDSAVYLCASSLGQGGTHEQFFGPGTRLTVL.

This sequence joins TRBV6-1 and TRBJ2-7; tentatively, D is TRBD1 (7 bases). The CDR3 is made up of 16 amino acids. The germline V gene encodes CDR1 MNHNS and CDR2 SASEGT. Trimming shortened V by 3 bases and J by 2 bases, and 17 bases separated the two germline ends. The CDR3 loop is CASSDFRTGGTYEQYF. In DNA form, the CDR3 reads TGTGCCAGCAGTGACTTCCGGACAGGCGGGACCTACGAGCAGTACTTC.